This is a list of T cell receptor beta chains from one sample in a study of technical replicates of blood from a handful of donors. TCRdb's copy holds only in-frame clones and misses some; the assay was immunoSEQ multiplex PCR. This sample has fewer than 100,000 clones, with around 95% found just once. Sequenced sample: T cells isolated from PBMCs. All receptors come from a human donor in good health. CDR3s include the opening cysteine and the closing phenylalanine or tryptophan. D genes are given only for firm matches. The size of a clone is reported for some rows only, either as once, few or many, or as a class for expanded clones.

d_gene,v_gene,abundance,len,j_gene,CDR3aa
.,TRBV5-8,.,12,TRBJ2-7,CASSFGSGTEYF
.,TRBV21-1,.,12,TRBJ1-2,CASSRQGALYTF
.,TRBV5-4,once,14,TRBJ1-2,CASSLVEQTYGYTF
TRBD2,TRBV19,.,14,TRBJ2-5,CATSTSGRRETQYF
TRBD1,TRBV6-1,.,15,TRBJ1-5,CASRLRDRGTQPQHF
.,TRBV7-9,.,14,TRBJ2-7,CASSLSGTAYEQYF
TRBD2,TRBV2,.,20,TRBJ2-3,CASSEVGTGLLAGVGDTQYF
TRBD2,TRBV19,.,16,TRBJ2-6,CASSPRDYSGANVLTF
TRBD1,TRBV29-1,.,17,TRBJ2-2,CSVEDGGQGNLTGELFF
TRBD1,TRBV5-1,.,13,TRBJ2-1,CASYIQGPNEQFF
TRBD1,TRBV5-5,.,15,TRBJ1-5,CASSPQGAMPQPQHF
.,TRBV6-5,.,15,TRBJ2-2,CASSYSRANTGELFF
.,TRBV5-1,.,15,TRBJ1-1,CASSLVGGANTEAFF
.,TRBV7-9,.,16,TRBJ1-1,CASSLEKGGLNTEAFF
.,TRBV29-1,.,11,TRBJ2-1,CSVAEAPKQFF
.,TRBV5-5,.,16,TRBJ2-5,CASSLPPLPPSWTQYF
TRBD1,TRBV5-1,.,16,TRBJ1-5,CASRSDTGGVGQPQHF
TRBD2,TRBV2,once,18,TRBJ2-2,CASSGPGTSGRNTGELFF
.,TRBV7-3,.,14,TRBJ2-3,CASSLNANTDTQYF
.,TRBV4-1,.,15,TRBJ2-3,CASSQVGTSTDTQYF
.,TRBV6-1,.,13,TRBJ2-7,CASRTGASYEQYF
TRBD2,TRBV27,.,16,TRBJ2-5,CASSLFPGLAGETQYF
TRBD2,TRBV6-1,.,15,TRBJ2-7,CASSERLAAPYEQYF
TRBD1,TRBV6-5,.,15,TRBJ2-1,CASSAPGTGHNEQFF
.,TRBV7-3,.,13,TRBJ1-1,CASSFGGRTEAFF
TRBD2,TRBV5-4,.,16,TRBJ2-1,CASSLELAAAYNEQFF
TRBD1,TRBV2,.,14,TRBJ1-5,CASNRDRNNQPQHF
.,TRBV18,.,15,TRBJ2-7,CASSPTQGRSYEQYF
TRBD2,TRBV2,.,14,TRBJ2-1,CASRTSGSYNEQFF
TRBD2,TRBV6-5,.,15,TRBJ2-7,CASSYSISGGYEQYF
TRBD1,TRBV19,.,14,TRBJ2-7,CASRGQGSPYEQYF
.,TRBV5-1,.,16,TRBJ2-1,CASTYGGTAGLGEQFF
.,TRBV7-9,once,16,TRBJ1-1,CASSPRVFPLNTEAFF
.,TRBV13,.,14,TRBJ1-1,CASSLNGQATEAFF
TRBD2,TRBV2,.,16,TRBJ2-2,CASSESGLAGPGELFF
.,TRBV5-1,.,16,TRBJ1-3,CASSLDVSSSGNTIYF
TRBD1,TRBV4-1,once,15,TRBJ2-7,CASTQETGVPYEQYF
TRBD1,TRBV5-8,.,15,TRBJ1-2,CASSSPGTVRAPYTF
TRBD1,TRBV5-1,.,14,TRBJ2-7,CASSLADRRYEQYF
.,TRBV28,.,15,TRBJ1-1,CASSPAGRMNTEAFF
TRBD1,TRBV6-6,.,16,TRBJ1-1,CASSYGTGTRYTEAFF
.,TRBV7-6,.,15,TRBJ1-1,CASSLGEGLGTEAFF
.,TRBV11-3,.,14,TRBJ2-7,CASSYTGLHYEQYF
.,TRBV7-9,.,16,TRBJ1-2,CASSPKPRDTLYGYTF
.,TRBV30,.,16,TRBJ1-2,CAWSVGSGLANYGYTF